The TCR beta chain under discussion was sequenced for a study of CD8 T cells in ankylosing spondylitis. V shed 5 bases and J 3 bases; nucleotides not matched to a gene: 7. This CDR3 has 14 residues. The study, taken as a whole, reports: Disease-associated clones were reportedly significantly overrepresented in matched ankylosing spondylitis synovial fluid. Disease-linked clones, CD8+, were relatively rare in peripheral blood.

In regard to this clonotype: Its antigen is undetermined.

Library preparation for TCR beta used quantitative 5'-RACE with molecular barcodes. One entry per CDR3 protein results from TCRdb running MiXCR on the 5' RACE reads. The sample carries under 450,000 distinct CDR3 sequences, 20% recorded once. This chain joins TRBV12-3 or TRBV12-4 and TRBJ2-7, with 7 bases fitting TRBD1. The sample taken for sequencing was blood, either unsorted or a sorted T cell fraction (not recorded which). This receptor was identified in a male donor with ankylosing spondylitis or in good health (not recorded which). The CDR3 loop reads CASSPRTGHYEQYF. The CDR3 nucleotides read TGTGCCAGCAGTCCTCGGACAGGTCACTACGAGCAGTACTTC.